This T cell receptor beta chain was sequenced in a study of T-cell reconstitution after alpha-beta-depleted transplantation in children. For TCRbeta, the library was prepared with unique molecular identifiers. TCRdb reprocessed the PCR reads via MiXCR and lists one record per CDR3 protein. The sample carries about 610,000 distinct CDR3 sequences, over 9.5% recorded once. After removal of 0 bases from V and 4 bases from J, the junction contained 8 bases not matched to a gene. This CDR3 has 17 amino acids. Germline CDR1 MNHEY, CDR2 SMNVEV (reference sequence). Specimen: PBMCs from the stem cell graft donor, collected from the stem cell graft. This TCR was sampled from a human donor who donated a stem cell graft to a child with acute myeloid leukemia. The V and J genes are TRBV27 and TRBJ2-3; 9 bases fit TRBD2. The DNA for the CDR3 is TGTGCCAGCAGTTTATCCAAGACCGGGACTAGCCCAGATACGCAGTATTTT. It yields the protein CASSLSKTGTSPDTQYF.